This TCR beta chain derives from a study of beta chain features in type 1 diabetes. Study-wide context: Analysis included over 90 million sorted cells drawn from all samples.

The V end lost 5 bases, the J end lost 3 bases, and 13 bases lay between the germline ends. The CDR3 has 14 amino acids. In germline, CDR1 is LNHDA, CDR2 SQIVND (reference sequence). The sequenced template was cDNA made from the entire isolated RNA. The data were produced by immunoSEQ multiplex PCR, yet TCRdb's version contains in-frame clones alone and is incomplete. There are 600,000 to 700,000 clones in the sample; around 12% occur only once, and 0.095% to 0.15% lies in the top ten. General observations from the study: Type 1 diabetes patients showed a moderate but significant shortening of TCRB CDR3s in all four CD4+ subsets. In type 1 diabetes patients, VDJ junctions had fewer insertions; deletions at these junctions were more frequent. Resolution of whether HLA type affects TCRB rearrangement was not achieved here.

One heparinised draw of blood, averaging roughly 120 mL, came from each donor. Worth noting for this clone: Its antigen remains unknown.

The clonotype was recovered from a man aged 25 to 40 with type 1 diabetes. Sequencing was performed on naive CD4+ T cells from blood. The chain employs TRBV19 and TRBJ1-2; TRBD1 is a possible D gene (5 bases). CDR3 bases: TGTGCCAGTAGTCAACCCGGGGGGGACTATGGCTACACCTTC. This gives the protein CASSQPGGDYGYTF.